Each of the 19 T cell receptor beta chains below was sequenced from the same sample in a study of response to subunit inactivated influenza vaccine. Each CDR3 protein gets one entry after TCRdb re-called the RT-PCR reads with MiXCR. Of about 240,000 distinct CDR3 sequences in the sample, over 9% were seen once. Sequencing was performed on non-naive T cells sorted from PBMCs, taken roughly 15 days before vaccination. The receptors originated from a man between 50 and 59 years old who received an inactivated influenza vaccine.

There are many counts of this clonotype. The rearrangement uses TRBV9 and TRBJ1-1; 9 bases are shared with TRBD1. The length of the CDR3 is 15 residues. V shed 0 bases and J 4 bases; nucleotides not matched to a gene: 4. CDR1 is SGDLS and CDR2 is YYNGEE in the germline V gene. The CDR3 region is CASSVGGTGPTEAFF. The CDR3 DNA reads as TGTGCCAGCAGCGTAGGTGGGACAGGGCCCACTGAAGCTTTCTTT. The full variable domain, with the rest looked up from reference TRBV9 and TRBJ1-1, is DSGVTQTPKHLITATGQRVTLRCSPRSGDLSVYWYQQSLDQGLQFLIQYYNGEERAKGNILERFSAQQFPDLHSELNLSSLELGDSALYFCASSVGGTGPTEAFFGQGTRLTVV.

The table lists this clonotype with a few counts. The V gene is TRBV6-1, the J gene TRBJ1-3; no clear D. The CDR3 is 13 residues long. Germline V gene lookup returns CDR1 MNHNS and CDR2 SASEGT. The V and J ends lost 6 bases and 0 bases respectively, with 6 bases between them. Here the CDR3 reads CASRFFSGNTIYF. CDR3 coding DNA: TGTGCCAGCAGATTTTTCTCTGGAAACACCATATATTTT.

J is TRBJ1-1 and V is TRBV28, with D uncertain. The V end was cut by 8 bases, the J end by 1 base, with 17 bases between. The CDR3 spans 15 residues. Germline V gives CDR1 MDHEN, CDR2 SYDVKM. The CDR3 is CASVGTTIRNTEAFF. For the CDR3, the DNA is TGTGCCAGCGTCGGCACCACAATTAGGAACACTGAAGCTTTCTTT.

The chain combines TRBV28 with TRBJ2-1; TRBD2 agrees at 9 bases. The CDR3 spans 15 residues. Germline V CDR1 and CDR2: MDHEN, SYDVKM. V dropped 7 bases and J dropped 1; count of bases not matched to a gene: 5. CDR3 bases: TGTGCCAGCACCGAGAGCGGGGGGTCCTACAATGAGCAGTTCTTC. It is translated as CASTESGGSYNEQFF.

The table lists this clonotype with many counts. The chain carries TRBV20-1 and TRBJ1-3; D uncertain. Germline V lookup: CDR1 DFQATT, CDR2 SNEGSKA (reference sequence). V lost 7 bases, J lost 4 bases, and 8 bases lay in between. The CDR3 extends over 11 amino acids. The CDR3 coding sequence is TGCAGTGTAAACTCAGGAAACACCATATATTTT. It translates to CSVNSGNTIYF.

This clonotype was observed many times. The J gene is TRBJ2-3, the V gene TRBV5-1; D is undetermined. Trimming removed 4 bases from V and 1 base from J, with 7 bases in between. CDR1 and CDR2 (germline): SGHRS, YFSETQ. The CDR3 totals 13 residues. The CDR3 coding sequence is TGCGCCAGCAGCCCCTCGGGCACAGATACGCAGTATTTT. Amino acids: CASSPSGTDTQYF. The variable domain in full, with the rest retrieved from reference TRBV5-1 and TRBJ2-3, is KAGVTQTPRYLIKTRGQQVTLSCSPISGHRSVSWYQQTPGQGLQFLFEYFSETQRNKGNFPGRFSGRQFSNSRSEMNVSTLELGDSALYLCASSPSGTDTQYFGPGTRLTVL.

This clonotype showed up just a few times. This rearrangement joins TRBV5-1 to TRBJ2-7, with TRBD1 matching over 8 bases. V lost 3 bases to trimming and J lost 3 bases; unmatched junction nucleotides: 2. Germline V lookup: CDR1 SGHRS, CDR2 YFSETQ. CDR3 length: 13 residues. The CDR3 coding sequence is TGCGCCAGCAGCTGGGGACAGGTCTACGAGCAGTACTTC. Residues: CASSWGQVYEQYF. Together with reference TRBV5-1 and TRBJ2-7, the CDR3 gives the full variable domain: KAGVTQTPRYLIKTRGQQVTLSCSPISGHRSVSWYQQTPGQGLQFLFEYFSETQRNKGNFPGRFSGRQFSNSRSEMNVSTLELGDSALYLCASSWGQVYEQYFGPGTRLTVT.

The sample holds a few counts of this clonotype. The V and J genes are TRBV20-1 and TRBJ2-7; TRBD1 matches 10 bases. V gave up 2 bases and J gave up 6 bases; unmatched junction bases: 4. CDR1 and CDR2 (germline): DFQATT, SNEGSKA (reference sequence). CDR3 length equals 13 residues. The chain's CDR3 is CSARLTGGPEQYF. CDR3 DNA: TGCAGTGCTAGACTGACAGGGGGCCCCGAGCAGTACTTC.

The V call is TRBV29-1, the J call TRBJ2-5; D unresolved. Between the trimmed V and J ends, which lost 3 bases and 7 bases, there was a span of 21 bases. From germline, CDR1 is SQVTM and CDR2 ANQGSEA. The CDR3 spans 15 residues. The chain's CDR3 is CSVDLPSGALGTQYF. The CDR3 DNA sequence: TGCAGCGTTGACCTGCCGTCGGGTGCCCTGGGGACCCAGTACTTC.

This rearrangement joins TRBV27 to TRBJ2-7, with unresolved D. Germline V gene data show CDR1 as MNHEY and CDR2 as SMNVEV (reference sequence). Trimming pared 3 bases from V and 0 bases from J, leaving 6 bases between. The CDR3 spans 13 residues. The CDR3: CASSFGPSYEQYF. CDR3 in DNA: TGTGCCAGCAGTTTCGGACCCTCCTACGAGCAGTACTTC.

This clonotype was observed a few times. V usage is TRBV5-1 and J usage is TRBJ1-3, with D uncertain. Germline lookup yields CDR1 SGHRS and CDR2 YFSETQ. Trimming removed 0 bases at V and 0 bases at J, with 10 bases between. This CDR3 is built from 16 residues. The CDR3 spells CASSLALRGSGNTIYF. CDR3 DNA: TGCGCCAGCAGCTTGGCCCTACGGGGCTCTGGAAACACCATATATTTT.

This chain links TRBV3-1 with TRBJ2-2, with 8 bases aligning to TRBD2. This CDR3 has 18 residues. Trimming took 5 bases from V and 0 from J; bases not matched to a gene: 11. Germline lookup yields CDR1 LGHDT and CDR2 YNNKEL (reference sequence). For the CDR3, the DNA is TGTGCCAGCAGCTCCTTGACCCTAGCGGGTCCGAACACCGGGGAGCTGTTTTTT. Its protein product is CASSSLTLAGPNTGELFF.

The J gene is TRBJ2-7, the V gene TRBV2; 8 bases map to TRBD1. This CDR3 is 13 amino acids long. V shed 1 base and J 11 bases; nucleotides not matched to a gene: 7. Germline V lookup: CDR1 SNHLY, CDR2 FYNNEI. Written as DNA, the CDR3 is TGTGCCAGCAGTGAAGTTGGGGAGACAGGGGAGTACTTC. Translation gives CASSEVGETGEYF. Together with reference TRBV2 and TRBJ2-7, the CDR3 gives the full variable domain: EPEVTQTPSHQVTQMGQEVILRCVPISNHLYFYWYRQILGQKVEFLVSFYNNEISEKSEIFDDQFSVERPDGSNFTLKIRSTKLEDSAMYFCASSEVGETGEYFGPGTRLTVT.

There are a few counts of this clonotype. This chain links TRBV14 with TRBJ2-2, with no clear D. This CDR3 has 14 residues. Germline assignment: CDR1 SGHDN and CDR2 FVKESK. With 8 bases removed from V and 5 bases from J, the gap between germline ends came to 15 bases. For the CDR3, the DNA is TGTGCCAGCGCGTCCCAAATTTATACCGGGGAGCTGTTTTTT. Its protein product is CASASQIYTGELFF.

This clonotype turned up a few times. The chain has TRBV10-3 and TRBJ2-3; D is perhaps TRBD1 or TRBD2 (5 bases each). The CDR3 totals 14 residues. With 10 bases removed from V and 0 bases from J, the gap between germline ends came to 14 bases. CDR1 is ENHRY, CDR2 SYGVKD, per germline. The CDR3 spells CATRDRSSTDTQYF. The CDR3 DNA is TGTGCCACACGGGACCGCTCTAGCACAGATACGCAGTATTTT.

This clonotype was seen many times. The chain links TRBV3-1 to TRBJ2-1, with a tentative D call TRBD2 (6 bases). Germline-derived CDR1 and CDR2 are LGHDT and YNNKEL (reference sequence). There are 16 residues in the CDR3. Trimming removed 4 bases at V and 2 bases at J, with 15 bases between. The CDR3 reads CASSPYFGGAYNEQFF. For the CDR3, the DNA is TGTGCCAGCAGCCCTTACTTTGGAGGGGCCTACAATGAGCAGTTCTTC.

By share of the sample, this clonotype is medium-sized. The gene calls are TRBV2 and TRBJ2-5; tentatively, D is TRBD1 (5 bases). Trimming left V 7 bases short and J 4 bases short, with 16 bases between. The CDR3 loop spans 14 amino acids. Germline CDR1 and CDR2: SNHLY and FYNNEI. The CDR3 nucleotides read TGTGCCAGCAAGCAGGGCGGATGGGGAGAGACCCAGTACTTC. The encoded protein is CASKQGGWGETQYF.

This clonotype was counted ten times or more. The chain uses TRBV5-6 and TRBJ2-3; tentatively, D is TRBD1 (5 bases). In germline, CDR1 is SGHDT, CDR2 YYEEEE. The CDR3 totals 14 residues. V gave up 4 bases and J gave up 2 bases, with 11 bases separating them. The CDR3 reads CASSRTGFTDTQYF. The CDR3 coding sequence is TGTGCCAGCAGCCGTACAGGATTCACAGATACGCAGTATTTT. The whole variable domain, filled in from reference TRBV5-6 and TRBJ2-3, reads DAGVTQSPTHLIKTRGQQVTLRCSPKSGHDTVSWYQQALGQGPQFIFQYYEEEERQRGNFPDRFSGHQFPNYSSELNVNALLLGDSALYLCASSRTGFTDTQYFGPGTRLTVL.

This clonotype has a count of ten or more. This chain uses TRBV5-1 with TRBJ2-7, with D perhaps TRBD1 or TRBD2 (5 bases each). The V end was cut by 0 bases, the J end by 1 base, with 17 bases between. Germline CDR1 SGHRS, CDR2 YFSETQ. The CDR3 has 17 residues. The chain's CDR3 is CASSLEGAGFRSYEQYF. The CDR3 DNA reads as TGCGCCAGCAGCTTGGAGGGAGCAGGGTTTCGATCCTACGAGCAGTACTTC.